This T cell receptor (beta chain) is from a study of CD8 T cells in Susac syndrome. Comments on this clonotype: The antigen is not known.

The authors reverse transcribed roughly 0.5 to 1 ug RNA with random hexamers. TCR beta CDR3 was amplified by immunoSEQ covering 54 Vbeta and 13 Jbeta. MiXCR, applied by TCRdb to the immunoSEQ multiplex PCR reads, yields one record per CDR3 protein. The profile shows around 130,000 distinct CDR3 sequences, 85% to 95% of them singletons. This CDR3 is 13 amino acids long. V lost 6 bases and J lost 7, with 13 bases in between. The germline V gene has CDR1 KGHSH and CDR2 LQKENI. Study-level results: In its TCR sequencing and HLA analysis, the study acknowledged that the number of individuals was relatively small.

Sequencing of TCR beta was performed on blood CD8+ T cells and on blood CD4+ T cells. TEMRA cells were FACS-enriched, unlike CD8+ and CD4+ T cells, which were negatively isolated. The V and J genes are TRBV18 and TRBJ2-1; D gene ambiguous. This clonotype was obtained from a human donor with multiple sclerosis. The sequenced material came from CD4+ T cells from PBMCs. The CDR3 reads CASSPFVGNEQFF. CDR3 DNA sequence: TGTGCCAGCTCTCCCTTCGTCGGTAATGAGCAGTTCTTC.